This passage covers 13 T cell receptor beta chains from one sample sequenced in a study of control samples from healthy donors and cancer patients. TCRdb's copy holds only in-frame clones and misses some; the assay was immunoSEQ multiplex PCR. The sample includes 150,000 to 180,000 clones, approximately 94% of them seen just once. The sample comprised blood. These receptors came from a middle-aged man in good health.

The gene calls are TRBV3-1 (or the pseudogene TRBV3-2) and TRBJ1-6; D unresolved. The length of the CDR3 is 14 residues. In germline, CDR1 is LGHDT, CDR2 YNNKEL (reference sequence). The ends were cut back, 1 base at V and 10 bases at J, with 11 bases in the middle. The CDR3 loop reads CASSQVGFGSPLHF. CDR3 sequence (DNA): TGTGCCAGCAGCCAAGTGGGGTTCGGGTCACCCCTCCACTTT.

The V gene is TRBV19, the J gene TRBJ2-1; TRBD2 might be the D (6 bases). The CDR3 sequence is 13 residues long. Between the trimmed V and J ends, which lost 5 bases and 3 bases, there was a span of 8 bases. The germline V gene encodes CDR1 LNHDA and CDR2 SQIVND (reference sequence). The DNA of the CDR3 is TGTGCCAGTAGTTGGGGGGTCTACAATGAGCAGTTCTTC. Translated, it gives CASSWGVYNEQFF. The whole variable domain, remainder taken from reference TRBV19 and TRBJ2-1, is DGGITQSPKYLFRKEGQNVTLSCEQNLNHDAMYWYRQDPGQGLRLIYYSQIVNDFQKGDIAEGYSVSREKKESFPLTVTSAQKNPTAFYLCASSWGVYNEQFFGPGTRLTVL.

The gene calls are TRBV15 and TRBJ1-2; D gene ambiguous. CDR1 and CDR2 (germline): LNHNV, YYDKDF (reference sequence). The CDR3 consists of 15 residues. V was pared by 7 bases and J by 2 bases, with 17 bases between. The CDR3: CATTRTRTVNYGYTF. In nucleotides, the CDR3 is TGTGCCACCACACGAACTAGGACCGTCAACTATGGCTACACCTTC.

The rearrangement joins TRBV6-6 to TRBJ2-1, with D perhaps TRBD1 (5 bases). From germline, CDR1 is MNHNY and CDR2 SVGAGI (reference sequence). V lost 2 bases to trimming and J lost 7 bases, with 9 bases between them. This CDR3 is 13 amino acids long. The DNA for the CDR3 is TGTGCCAGCAGTTACGGGGCGGCTAATGAGCAGTTCTTC. Amino acids: CASSYGAANEQFF.

The chain couples TRBV19 to TRBJ1-1, with D possibly TRBD1 on 6 matching bases. The ends were cut back, 4 bases at V and 4 bases at J, with 10 bases in the middle. Per the germline V gene, CDR1 is LNHDA and CDR2 is SQIVND (reference sequence). The CDR3 length is 13 residues. The CDR3 protein is CASSSTGSTEAFF. CDR3 DNA: TGTGCCAGTAGTAGCACAGGGAGCACTGAAGCTTTCTTT.

This clone was seen more than once but under ten times. V usage is TRBV9 and J usage is TRBJ2-6; TRBD1 aligns across 7 bases. This CDR3 contains 18 residues. Germline V gene lookup returns CDR1 SGDLS and CDR2 YYNGEE. The J segment lost 4 bases and the V segment lost 3 bases, leaving 13 bases of the junction unmatched. This CDR3 reads CASSAAPAGGTGANVLTF. CDR3 DNA sequence: TGTGCCAGCAGCGCCGCACCCGCAGGGGGAACGGGGGCCAACGTCCTGACTTTC.

The chain carries TRBV19 and TRBJ1-2; no clear D. CDR3 length: 12 amino acids. Trimming took 7 bases from V and 8 from J, leaving 14 bases between them. Per the germline V gene, CDR1 is LNHDA and CDR2 is SQIVND (reference sequence). CDR3 amino acids: CASTPRTGGYTF. CDR3 coding DNA: TGTGCCAGTACCCCTCGGACGGGAGGCTACACCTTC. The full variable domain, completed using reference TRBV19 and TRBJ1-2, is DGGITQSPKYLFRKEGQNVTLSCEQNLNHDAMYWYRQDPGQGLRLIYYSQIVNDFQKGDIAEGYSVSREKKESFPLTVTSAQKNPTAFYLCASTPRTGGYTFGSGTRLTVV.

The chain couples TRBV5-1 to TRBJ1-1; weak D call: TRBD1 (6 bases). In germline, CDR1 is SGHRS, CDR2 YFSETQ. V lost 3 bases, J lost 8 bases, and 8 bases lay in between. CDR3 size: 11 residues. CDR3 bases: TGCGCCAGCAGCTCGGGGGCAGAAGCTTTCTTT. Its protein product is CASSSGAEAFF.

The chain carries TRBV24-1 and TRBJ2-1; 9 bases line up with TRBD1. J gave up 6 bases and V 5 bases, and 4 bases lay outside the gene matches. Germline CDR1 is KGHDR and CDR2 is SFDVKD. The CDR3 extends over 14 amino acids. CDR3 in DNA: TGTGCCACCAGTGCGTCGGGACAGGGCAATGAGCAGTTCTTC. Amino acids: CATSASGQGNEQFF.

This chain joins TRBV27 and TRBJ1-1; a weak D match, TRBD1 (6 bases). Germline V gives CDR1 MNHEY, CDR2 SMNVEV (reference sequence). This CDR3 has 13 residues. Deletions cut 3 bases from V and 3 bases from J, with 8 bases between. The CDR3 is CASSFGGHTEAFF. The CDR3 DNA follows: TGTGCCAGCAGTTTTGGGGGGCACACTGAAGCTTTCTTT.

The chain uses TRBV3-1 (or the pseudogene TRBV3-2) and TRBJ2-3; the match to TRBD1 covers 8 bases. With 1 base clipped from V and 7 bases from J, the junction kept 7 bases outside the gene matches. There are 15 residues in the CDR3. Germline CDR1 and CDR2: LGHDT and YNNKEL (reference sequence). CDR3 nucleotide sequence: TGTGCCAGCAGCCAAGGCTGGACAGGGCGGAATACGCAGTATTTT. Its translation: CASSQGWTGRNTQYF.

The chain has TRBV7-9 and TRBJ1-1; no clear D. The CDR3 spans 13 residues. Trimming took 5 bases from V and 1 from J, leaving 8 bases between them. Germline V lookup: CDR1 SEHNR, CDR2 FQNEAQ (reference sequence). The CDR3 DNA reads as TGTGCCAGCAGCCTCCAGGCGAACACTGAAGCTTTCTTT. Amino acids: CASSLQANTEAFF.

The rearrangement links TRBV2 to TRBJ1-4, with 7 bases lining up with TRBD1. This CDR3 is 14 amino acids long. The V gene end was trimmed by 5 bases and the J gene end by 3 bases; junction bases not matched to a gene: 3. In germline, CDR1 is SNHLY, CDR2 FYNNEI. The CDR3 reads CASSPDRPNEKLFF. As DNA, the CDR3 is TGTGCCAGCAGTCCGGACAGGCCTAATGAAAAACTGTTTTTT.